Described below is a single TCR beta chain sequence and its context. This clonotype was seen repeatedly, ten times or more. Its recognized antigen is unknown. Base qualities are not provided; no much larger clone lies one nucleotide away. The cysteine opens and the phenylalanine closes a CDR3 of 15 amino acids. Only the CDR3 DNA stays, 45 bases, in frame from base 1. The germline V gene supplies CDR1 ENHRY and CDR2 SYGVKD. V loses 6 bases at its end and J loses 1 base; junction bases beyond the gene matches: 3. Library method: 5' RACE. Reads for this sample came from an Illumina HiSeq 2000. Template switching added a universal primer binding site, and the final cDNA carried a unique molecular identifier that allowed TCR cDNA molecules to be counted accurately. Specific primers in the conserved constant-segment region were used to synthesize first-strand cDNA for TCR alpha and beta chains. To control for contamination, every cDNA library was double barcoded, receiving both a SMART-Mk sample barcode and Illumina barcodes. TruSeq adapter sequences, together with Illumina sample barcodes, were added in two successive PCR steps. The TCR alpha and beta cDNA libraries were sequenced on the Illumina HiSeq platform using custom primers. For the original study's pipeline: MiGEC was used to process raw reads and extract unique molecular identifiers, and MiXCR was used to find CDR3 positions. For each individual, recombination models were inferred using an EM algorithm with the repgenHMM and IGoR tools. Shared clonotype analysis was performed with the tcR package in R, normalizing sharing by the product of cloneset sizes. Out-of-frame nonproductive sequences were analyzed to study raw recombination free of thymic and clonal selection effects. In-frame beta chains were kept once TCRdb had trimmed the public reads at Q25 with fastp and called clones with MiXCR. Each entry is one CDR3 protein sequence, shown with its most common DNA and genes. In this record, the V and J calls reflect TCRdb's handling and not the investigators' own analysis. The sample data list 750,000 to 950,000 distinct CDR3 sequences, and over 9% of these were observed just once. About 1.5% of the sample is taken by the ten largest.

These data belong to a study of identical twins (dated by TCRdb to about 2016). Background for the entire study: To test whether fetal clonotypes persist, this study deep-sequenced TCR alpha and beta repertoires from monozygotic twins, from unrelated adults of various ages, and from cord blood. Replicate twin experiments were performed at different times using different library preparation protocols to rule out contamination.

Every donor was a healthy Caucasian. Three pairs of female monozygotic twins, all aged about 18 to 30 years, were included in the twin cohort. Peripheral blood mononuclear cells were the source from which RNA for the TCR libraries was isolated. Broad study findings and their caveats: Compared with coincidental sharing between unrelated individuals, out-of-frame TCR alpha sequences shared between twins had an excess of sequences with low generation probability. In monozygotic twins, recombination models systematically underestimated out-of-frame TCR alpha sharing, but the models matched the sharing seen between unrelated individuals. Fewer insertions were carried by abundant cord blood beta clonotypes; a weaker similar trend was observed in young adult naive repertoires, while no such trend was observed in memory repertoires. In beta out-of-frame sequences, excess twin sharing was weaker, because having fewer shared sequences lowered the signal-to-noise ratio. Invariant T cells such as MAIT and iNKT could partly confound zero-insertion analyses, though diverse VJ usage argued against this for most clonotypes. Because the same donors could not be followed over many years, conclusions were based on cross-sectional statistical analysis.

Separately, the same data were catalogued under a study of yellow fever vaccine responses in identical twins. The second paper further reports: The T cell response to vaccination in identical twins was reported by the authors to appear partly convergent and partly personalized. The study precisely tracked vaccine-responding T cell clones in identical twins.

The specimen sequenced was PBMCs. The source is a woman aged 18-29 years in good health. The receptor chain draws on TRBV10-3 and TRBJ2-3, with 11 bases matching TRBD2. The nucleotides read TGTGCCATCAGGGGACTAGCGGAGCGCACAGATACGCAGTATTTT. It specifies CAIRGLAERTDTQYF.